This T cell receptor beta chain was captured by sequencing in a study of T cell responses to AZD1222 COVID-19 vaccine. CDR1 and CDR2 (germline): MDHEN, SYDVKM. The V and J ends lost 4 bases and 7 bases respectively, with 11 bases between them. The CDR3 is 13 amino acids. In the case of this clone: The antigen is not known.

Assay: immunoSEQ multiplex PCR; the TCRdb copy retains only in-frame clones and omits some. The sample holds around 19,000 clones, roughly 91% seen once. Study outcomes and limitations: Donors were largely white British and mainly female; clonal diversity was possibly underestimated. Just a handful of people given AZD1222 tested seropositive at baseline. Spike-specific TCR breadth rose after two AZD1222 doses, and depth rose as well. The study reported that nearly half of spike-specific TCRs target unmutated variant regions.

The source material was peripheral blood, sampled 28 days after the second AZD1222 dose. The V call is TRBV28, the J call TRBJ1-5, with a possible D match to TRBD1 (5 bases). The receptor was isolated from an adult who received the AZD1222 COVID-19 vaccine. In DNA form, the CDR3 reads TGTGCCAGCAGTTGGGGGATGAGGCAGCCCCAGCATTTT. Translation gives CASSWGMRQPQHF.